Below, 9 T cell receptor beta chains from the same sample are listed, as sequenced in a study of post-analysis software for immune sequencing data. General study points: Patients showed TRBV5-6, TRBV5-1 and TRBV20-1 among five TRBV segments more frequent than in controls.

No antigens are known for them. Libraries were made from TCR beta cDNA, and they carried unique molecular identifiers. TCRdb independently ran MiXCR on the PCR reads; one entry per CDR3 protein. Here the sample spans hundreds of thousands of distinct CDR3 sequences, approximately 60% being singletons. Source material: blood. These receptors originate from a girl aged 2 to 10 with multiple sclerosis.

This clonotype has just a few counts. Written as DNA, the CDR3 is TGTGCCAGCAGGGGGGATAGCACAGATACGCAGTATTTT. As protein: CASRGDSTDTQYF. The J gene is TRBJ2-3, the V gene TRBV13; D is possibly TRBD1 or TRBD2 (5 bases each). Germline V gene data show CDR1 as PRHDT and CDR2 as FYEKMQ (reference sequence). Deletions cut 6 bases from V and 0 bases from J, with 7 bases between. The CDR3 sequence is 13 residues long.

This clonotype was recorded a few times. J is TRBJ2-1 and V is TRBV12-3 or TRBV12-4, with 10 bases identical to TRBD2. J lost 10 bases, V lost 6 bases, and 12 bases had no gene match. The CDR3 extends over 15 amino acids. The CDR3 loop reads CASRSQAGGPEEQFF. The CDR3 bases are TGTGCCAGCAGGTCCCAAGCGGGAGGGCCAGAAGAGCAGTTCTTC.

The chain employs TRBV5-5 and TRBJ2-4, with D perhaps matching TRBD2 (6 bases). The DNA end is more similar to TRBJ2-7, so the J call may be wrong. This CDR3 has 12 residues. The germline CDR1 and CDR2 sequences are SGHKS and YYEKEE (reference sequence). CDR3 nucleotides: TGTGCCAGCAGCCGCGGGGCGAACGAGCAGTACTTC. As protein: CASSRGANEQYF.

This clonotype has a handful of counts. V and J are TRBV5-1 and TRBJ2-3, with D possibly matching TRBD1 (5 bases). CDR3 size: 15 residues. The ends were cut back, 4 bases at V and 2 bases at J, with 14 bases in the middle. Germline V lookup: CDR1 SGHRS, CDR2 YFSETQ. The CDR3 bases are TGCGCCAGCAGCGTTATGGGGCTTTCCACAGATACGCAGTATTTT. Translation: CASSVMGLSTDTQYF. Using reference TRBV5-1 and TRBJ2-3 for the parts outside the CDR3, the full variable domain is KAGVTQTPRYLIKTRGQQVTLSCSPISGHRSVSWYQQTPGQGLQFLFEYFSETQRNKGNFPGRFSGRQFSNSRSEMNVSTLELGDSALYLCASSVMGLSTDTQYFGPGTRLTVL.

This clonotype came up a few times. This chain links TRBV20-1 with TRBJ2-1; TRBD2 might be the D (6 bases). Looked up from germline, CDR1 is DFQATT and CDR2 is SNEGSKA (reference sequence). V lost 5 bases, J lost 9 bases, and 17 bases lay in between. This CDR3 has 13 residues. Written as DNA, the CDR3 is TGCAGTGCTGCCCCGGACGGGAGCGGTGAGCAGTTCTTC. It codes for CSAAPDGSGEQFF.

This chain joins TRBV5-6 and TRBJ2-6; 8 nucleotides agree with TRBD2. The CDR3 runs to 18 residues. The trim removed 0 bases at V and 0 bases at J, leaving 5 bases unmatched. Germline V lookup: CDR1 SGHDT, CDR2 YYEEEE. Written as DNA, the CDR3 is TGTGCCAGCAGCTTGGCCATGGCGGGGGGCTCTGGGGCCAACGTCCTGACTTTC. Residues: CASSLAMAGGSGANVLTF.

J is TRBJ1-1 and V is TRBV10-3; D gene uncertain. Germline values: CDR1 ENHRY, CDR2 SYGVKD. The CDR3 covers 13 residues. Trimming shortened V by 7 bases and J by 0 bases, and 9 bases separated the two germline ends. This CDR3 reads CAIKSGMNTEAFF. CDR3 bases: TGTGCCATCAAGTCGGGGATGAACACTGAAGCTTTCTTT.

The rearrangement uses TRBV21-1 and TRBJ2-3. TRBV21-1 is assigned pseudogene status. The CDR3 consists of 10 residues. CDR3 coding DNA: TGTGCCAGCAGGAAGGATACGCAGTATTTT. It yields the protein CASRKDTQYF.

V usage is TRBV2 and J usage is TRBJ1-2; D possibly corresponds to TRBD1 (5 bases). The germline gives CDR1 SNHLY, CDR2 FYNNEI. The CDR3 is 16 residues long. V lost 4 bases, J lost 4 bases, and 19 bases lay in between. In DNA, the CDR3 is TGTGCCAGCAGTGGGGGGACTTTCCTCAACGGCTATGGCTACACCTTC. The encoded protein is CASSGGTFLNGYGYTF.